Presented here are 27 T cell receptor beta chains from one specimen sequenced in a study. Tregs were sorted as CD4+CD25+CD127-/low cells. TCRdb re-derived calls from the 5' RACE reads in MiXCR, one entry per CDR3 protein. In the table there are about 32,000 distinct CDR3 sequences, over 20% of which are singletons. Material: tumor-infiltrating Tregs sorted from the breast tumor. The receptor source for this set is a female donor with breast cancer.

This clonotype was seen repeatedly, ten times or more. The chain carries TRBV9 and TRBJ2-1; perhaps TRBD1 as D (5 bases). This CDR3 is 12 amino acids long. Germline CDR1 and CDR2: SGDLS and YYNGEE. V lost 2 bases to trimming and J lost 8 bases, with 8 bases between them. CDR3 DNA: TGTGCCAGCAGCGTCCCAGGGCATGAGCAGTTCTTC. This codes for CASSVPGHEQFF.

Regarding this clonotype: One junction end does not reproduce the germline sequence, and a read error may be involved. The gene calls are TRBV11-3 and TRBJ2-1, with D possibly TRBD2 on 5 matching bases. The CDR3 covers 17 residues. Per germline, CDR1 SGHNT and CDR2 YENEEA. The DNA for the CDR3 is TGTGCCAGCAGCTTAGGAGGGTTTGGCAGGACCTACAACGAGCAGTTCTTC. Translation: CASSLGGFGRTYNEQFF.

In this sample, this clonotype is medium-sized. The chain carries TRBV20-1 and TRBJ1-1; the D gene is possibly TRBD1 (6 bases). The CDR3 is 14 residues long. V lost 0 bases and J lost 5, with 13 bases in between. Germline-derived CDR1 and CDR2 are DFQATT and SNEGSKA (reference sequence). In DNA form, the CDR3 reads TGCAGTGCTAGAGACAGGGGTTCAGGGACTGAAGCTTTCTTT. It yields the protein CSARDRGSGTEAFF.

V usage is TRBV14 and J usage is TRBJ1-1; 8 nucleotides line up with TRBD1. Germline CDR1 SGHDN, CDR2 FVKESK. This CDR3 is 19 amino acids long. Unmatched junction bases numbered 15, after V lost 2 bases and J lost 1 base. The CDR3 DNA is TGTGCCAGCAGCCAAAGATTGGGATGGACAGGGAGAGGGAACACTGAAGCTTTCTTT. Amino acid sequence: CASSQRLGWTGRGNTEAFF.

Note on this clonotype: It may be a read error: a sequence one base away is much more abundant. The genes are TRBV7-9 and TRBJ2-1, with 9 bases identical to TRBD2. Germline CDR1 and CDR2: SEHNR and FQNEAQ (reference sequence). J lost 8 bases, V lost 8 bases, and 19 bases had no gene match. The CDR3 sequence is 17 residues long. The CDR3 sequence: CASGSLQAGGLGDEQFF. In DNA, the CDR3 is TGTGCCAGCGGCTCACTCCAAGCGGGAGGTCTGGGGGATGAGCAGTTCTTC.

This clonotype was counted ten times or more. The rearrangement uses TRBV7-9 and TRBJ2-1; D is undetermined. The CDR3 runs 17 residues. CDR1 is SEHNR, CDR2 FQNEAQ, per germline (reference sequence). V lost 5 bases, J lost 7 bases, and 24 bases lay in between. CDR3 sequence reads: CASSLSPAGSRWNEQFF. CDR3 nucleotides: TGTGCCAGCAGCCTCTCCCCCGCTGGGTCCCGGTGGAATGAGCAGTTCTTC.

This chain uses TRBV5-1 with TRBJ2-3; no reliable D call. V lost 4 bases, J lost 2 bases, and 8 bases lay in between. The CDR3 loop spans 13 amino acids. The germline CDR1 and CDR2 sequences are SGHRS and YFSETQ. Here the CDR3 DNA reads TGCGCCAGCAGCAACCCTATCACAGATACGCAGTATTTT. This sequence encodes CASSNPITDTQYF.

The CDR3 spells CASSPSSYGAPHF. As DNA, the CDR3 is TGTGCCAGCAGTCCCTCGTCGTACGGGGCCCCGCATTTT. This chain joins TRBV6-5 and TRBJ1-5; D might be TRBD1 (5 bases). Germline-derived CDR1 and CDR2 are MNHEY and SVGAGI. This CDR3 is built from 13 residues. Trimming removed 5 bases from V and 15 bases from J, with 20 bases in between.

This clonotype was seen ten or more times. The CDR3 coding sequence is TGTGCCAGCAGCTTAAGGCTAAGCACAGATACGCAGTATTTT. Protein: CASSLRLSTDTQYF. The J gene is TRBJ2-3, the V gene TRBV11-2; no clear D gene. The CDR3 length is 14 residues. Between the trimmed V and J ends, which lost 2 bases and 0 bases, there was a span of 6 bases. Per the germline V gene, CDR1 is SGHAT and CDR2 is FQNNGV.

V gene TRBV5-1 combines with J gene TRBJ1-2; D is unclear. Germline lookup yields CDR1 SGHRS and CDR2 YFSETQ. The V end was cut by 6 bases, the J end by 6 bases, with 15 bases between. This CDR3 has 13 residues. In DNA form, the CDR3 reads TGCGCCAGCAATTACGAAACTGACCATGGCTACACCTTC. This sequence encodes CASNYETDHGYTF.

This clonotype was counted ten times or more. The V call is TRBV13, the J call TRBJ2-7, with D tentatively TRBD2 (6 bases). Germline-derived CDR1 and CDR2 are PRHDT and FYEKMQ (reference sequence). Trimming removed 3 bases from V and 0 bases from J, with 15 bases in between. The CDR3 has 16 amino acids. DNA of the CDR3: TGTGCCAGCAGCTTCGGGGTAGCGGCTAGCTCCTACGAGCAGTACTTC. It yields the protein CASSFGVAASSYEQYF.

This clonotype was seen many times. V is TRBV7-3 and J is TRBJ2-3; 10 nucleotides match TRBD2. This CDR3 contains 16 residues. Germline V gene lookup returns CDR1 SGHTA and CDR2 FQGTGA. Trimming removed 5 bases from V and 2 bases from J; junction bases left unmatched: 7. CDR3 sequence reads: CASSQSGRVVTDTQYF. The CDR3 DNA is TGTGCCAGCAGCCAAAGCGGGAGGGTTGTCACAGATACGCAGTATTTT.

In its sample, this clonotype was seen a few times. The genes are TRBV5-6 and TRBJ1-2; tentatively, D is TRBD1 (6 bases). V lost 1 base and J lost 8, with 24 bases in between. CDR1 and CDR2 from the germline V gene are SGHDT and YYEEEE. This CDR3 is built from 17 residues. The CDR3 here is CASSLTAGVGAARGYTF. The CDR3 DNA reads TGTGCCAGCAGCTTGACGGCAGGGGTCGGCGCGGCGAGGGGCTACACCTTC. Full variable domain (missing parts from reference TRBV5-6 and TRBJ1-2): DAGVTQSPTHLIKTRGQQVTLRCSPKSGHDTVSWYQQALGQGPQFIFQYYEEEERQRGNFPDRFSGHQFPNYSSELNVNALLLGDSALYLCASSLTAGVGAARGYTFGSGTRLTVV.

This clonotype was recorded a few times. DNA for the CDR3: TGTGCCAGCAGCTTGACGCCGGGACAGGGCCCCGTCACAGATACGCAGTATTTT. Translated: CASSLTPGQGPVTDTQYF. The V call is TRBV7-9, the J call TRBJ2-3; TRBD1 matches at 9 bases. V shed 3 bases, J shed 2 bases, and the junction held 12 bases outside the gene matches. This CDR3 has 18 amino acids. Germline V gene lookup returns CDR1 SEHNR and CDR2 FQNEAQ (reference sequence).

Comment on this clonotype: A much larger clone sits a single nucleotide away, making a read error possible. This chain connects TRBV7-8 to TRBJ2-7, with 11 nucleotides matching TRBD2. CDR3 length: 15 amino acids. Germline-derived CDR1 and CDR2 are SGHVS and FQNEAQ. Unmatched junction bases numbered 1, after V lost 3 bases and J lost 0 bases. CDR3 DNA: TGTGCCAGCAGCTTGACTAGCGGGACCTCCTACGAGCAGTACTTC. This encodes CASSLTSGTSYEQYF.

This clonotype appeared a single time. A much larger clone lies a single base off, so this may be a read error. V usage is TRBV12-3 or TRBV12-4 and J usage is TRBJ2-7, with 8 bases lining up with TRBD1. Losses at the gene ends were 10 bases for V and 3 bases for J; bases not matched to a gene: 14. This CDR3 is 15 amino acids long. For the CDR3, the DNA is TGTGCCAACAAGCAAAAAGGGACAGGAAACTACGAGCAGTACTTC. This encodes CANKQKGTGNYEQYF.

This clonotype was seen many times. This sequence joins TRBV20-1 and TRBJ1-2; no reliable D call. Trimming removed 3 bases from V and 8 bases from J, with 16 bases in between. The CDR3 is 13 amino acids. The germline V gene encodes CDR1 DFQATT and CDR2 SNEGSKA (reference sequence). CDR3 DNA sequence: TGCAGTGCTAGTGGGCAACCTACGAGAGGCTACACCTTC. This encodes CSASGQPTRGYTF.

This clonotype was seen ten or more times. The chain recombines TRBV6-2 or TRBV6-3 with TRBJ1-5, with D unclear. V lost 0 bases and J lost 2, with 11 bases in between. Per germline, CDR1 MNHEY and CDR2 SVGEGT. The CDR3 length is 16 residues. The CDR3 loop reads CASSYSPPRGNQPQHF. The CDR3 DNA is TGTGCCAGCAGTTACTCCCCCCCTCGCGGCAATCAGCCCCAGCATTTT.

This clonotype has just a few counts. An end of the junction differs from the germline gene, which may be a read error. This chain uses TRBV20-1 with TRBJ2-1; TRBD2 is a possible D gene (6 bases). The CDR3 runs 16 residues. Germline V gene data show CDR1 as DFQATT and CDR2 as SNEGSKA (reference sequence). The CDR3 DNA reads TGCGGTGCTAGAGGCTCCGGGACTGGCGACTACAATGAGCAGTTCTTC. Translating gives CGARGSGTGDYNEQFF.

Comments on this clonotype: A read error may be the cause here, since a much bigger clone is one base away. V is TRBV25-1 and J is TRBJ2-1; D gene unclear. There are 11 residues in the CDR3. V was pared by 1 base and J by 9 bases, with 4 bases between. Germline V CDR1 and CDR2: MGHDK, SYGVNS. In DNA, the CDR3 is TGTGCCAGCAGTGAATGGAGTGAGCAGTTCTTC. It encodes CASSEWSEQFF. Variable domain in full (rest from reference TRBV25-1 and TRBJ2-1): EADIYQTPRYLVIGTGKKITLECSQTMGHDKMYWYQQDPGMELHLIHYSYGVNSTEKGDLSSESTVSRIRTEHFPLTLESARPSHTSQYLCASSEWSEQFFGPGTRLTVL.

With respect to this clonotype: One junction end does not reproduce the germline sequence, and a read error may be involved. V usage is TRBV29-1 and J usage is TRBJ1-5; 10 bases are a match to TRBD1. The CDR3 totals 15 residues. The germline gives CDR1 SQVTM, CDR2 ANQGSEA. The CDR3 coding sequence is TGCGGCGTTGCTCTGACAGGGGGCGGCAATCAGCCCCAGCACTTT. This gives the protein CGVALTGGGNQPQHF.

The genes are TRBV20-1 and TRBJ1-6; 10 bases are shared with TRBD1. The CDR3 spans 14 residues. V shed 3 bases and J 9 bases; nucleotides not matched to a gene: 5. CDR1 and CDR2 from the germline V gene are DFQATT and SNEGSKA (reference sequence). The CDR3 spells CSARMGQGTSPLHF. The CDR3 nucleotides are TGCAGTGCTAGGATGGGACAGGGGACTTCACCCCTCCACTTT.

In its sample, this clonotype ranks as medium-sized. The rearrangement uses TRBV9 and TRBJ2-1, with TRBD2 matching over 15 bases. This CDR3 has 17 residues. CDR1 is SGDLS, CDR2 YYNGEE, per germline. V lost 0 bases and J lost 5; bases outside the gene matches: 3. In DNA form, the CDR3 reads TGTGCCAGCAGCGTAGCCGGACTAGCGGGAGGGAACAATGAGCAGTTCTTC. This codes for CASSVAGLAGGNNEQFF.

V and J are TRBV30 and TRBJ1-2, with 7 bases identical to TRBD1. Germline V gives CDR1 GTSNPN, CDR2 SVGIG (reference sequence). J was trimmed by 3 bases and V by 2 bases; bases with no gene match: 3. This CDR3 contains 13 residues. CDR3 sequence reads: CAWSRQGDYGYTF. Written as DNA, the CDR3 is TGTGCCTGGAGTAGACAGGGTGACTATGGCTACACCTTC. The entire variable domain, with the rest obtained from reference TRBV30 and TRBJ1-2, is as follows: SQTIHQWPATLVQPVGSPLSLECTVEGTSNPNLYWYRQAAGRGLQLLFYSVGIGQISSEVPQNLSASRPQDRQFILSSKKLLLSDSGFYLCAWSRQGDYGYTFGSGTRLTVV.

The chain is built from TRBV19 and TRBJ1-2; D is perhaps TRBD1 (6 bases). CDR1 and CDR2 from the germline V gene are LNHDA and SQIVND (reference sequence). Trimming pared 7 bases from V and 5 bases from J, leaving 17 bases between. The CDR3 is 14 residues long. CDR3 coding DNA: TGTGCCAGTATTTCTTTCGACAGGTCTTATGGCTACACCTTC. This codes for CASISFDRSYGYTF.

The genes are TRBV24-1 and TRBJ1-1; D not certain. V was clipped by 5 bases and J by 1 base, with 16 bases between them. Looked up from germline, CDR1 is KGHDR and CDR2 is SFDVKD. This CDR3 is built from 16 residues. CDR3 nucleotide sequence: TGTGCCACCAGTGCCCCCTTTCTGGACGCGAACACTGAAGCTTTCTTT. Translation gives CATSAPFLDANTEAFF.

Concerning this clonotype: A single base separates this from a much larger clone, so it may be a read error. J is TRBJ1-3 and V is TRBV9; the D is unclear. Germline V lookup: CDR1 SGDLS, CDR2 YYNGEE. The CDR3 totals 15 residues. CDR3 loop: CASSVGAYSGNTMYF. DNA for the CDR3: TGTGCCAGCAGCGTCGGCGCTTATTCTGGAAACACCATGTATTTT. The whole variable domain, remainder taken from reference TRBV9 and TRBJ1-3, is DSGVTQTPKHLITATGQRVTLRCSPRSGDLSVYWYQQSLDQGLQFLIQYYNGEERAKGNILERFSAQQFPDLHSELNLSSLELGDSALYFCASSVGAYSGNTMYFGEGSWLTVV.